These T cell receptor beta chains were read from a single sample in a study of naive and memory T cell subsets. TCRdb analysed the UMI-ligation and nested PCR reads with MiXCR anew, one entry per CDR3 protein. The sample lists approximately 140,000 distinct CDR3 sequences, about 17% occurring once. What was sequenced was naive CD4+ T cells from blood. The source of these receptors is a human donor in good health. CDR3s include the opening cysteine and the closing phenylalanine or tryptophan. The D gene is left open where the match is weak. Clone size is given for some rows only: seen once, a few or many times, or a class if the clone is expanded.

>TRBD1|TRBV20-1|NA|TRBJ1-5
CSAGLGQVGNQPQHF
TGCAGTGCAGGACTCGGACAGGTCGGGAATCAGCCCCAGCATTTT
>NA|TRBV6-5|NA|TRBJ2-3
CASSYQVEPSTDTQYF
TGTGCCAGCAGTTACCAGGTGGAACCTAGCACAGATACGCAGTATTTT
>TRBD1|TRBV12-3/TRBV12-4|NA|TRBJ2-1
CASSVPTGSSYNEQFF
TGTGCCAGCAGTGTTCCGACAGGGAGCTCCTACAATGAGCAGTTCTTC
>TRBD1|TRBV20-1|NA|TRBJ1-4
CSAVRWERQGLKEKLFF
TGCAGTGCGGTCCGTTGGGAAAGACAGGGGTTGAAGGAAAAACTGTTTTTT
>TRBD2|TRBV4-3|NA|TRBJ2-5
CASSQEGWLAGGPGETQYF
TGCGCCAGCAGCCAAGAAGGGTGGCTAGCGGGAGGGCCTGGAGAGACCCAGTACTTC
>NA|TRBV29-1|few|TRBJ2-5
CSVEGHHQETQYF
TGCAGCGTTGAAGGACATCATCAGGAGACCCAGTACTTC
>TRBD2|TRBV7-2|NA|TRBJ2-1
CASSLGLERSYNEQFF
TGTGCCAGCAGCTTGGGACTAGAAAGATCCTACAATGAGCAGTTCTTC
>NA|TRBV6-2/TRBV6-3|NA|TRBJ2-1
CASSGRTDSYNEQFF
TGTGCCAGCAGTGGAAGGACAGACTCCTACAATGAGCAGTTCTTC
>NA|TRBV4-1|few|TRBJ2-6
CASSQDVGNRAGGANVLTF
TGCGCCAGCAGCCAAGATGTCGGGAACAGGGCTGGTGGGGCCAACGTCCTGACTTTC
>TRBD1|TRBV5-4|NA|TRBJ1-4
CASSGGTGEKLFF
TGTGCCAGCAGCGGAGGGACAGGGGAAAAACTGTTTTTT
>NA|TRBV24-1|NA|TRBJ1-2
CATSDAPPSGGYTF
TGTGCCACCAGTGATGCTCCCCCCTCTGGTGGCTACACCTTC
>TRBD1|TRBV25-1|few|TRBJ1-2
CASSESGTETYGYTF
TGTGCCAGCAGTGAATCCGGGACAGAGACCTATGGCTACACCTTC
>NA|TRBV2|many|TRBJ1-5
CASRADGYSNQPQHF
TGTGCCAGCAGAGCGGACGGGTATAGCAATCAGCCCCAGCATTTT
>TRBD2|TRBV5-6|few|TRBJ2-1
CASSLLLAGGGYNEQFF
TGTGCCAGCAGCTTGTTACTAGCGGGAGGCGGGTACAATGAGCAGTTCTTC
>TRBD2|TRBV5-4|few|TRBJ2-5
CASSFLAVEETQYF
TGTGCCAGCAGCTTTCTAGCGGTGGAAGAGACCCAGTACTTC
>NA|TRBV12-5|few|TRBJ2-2
CASGLVLTNTGELFF
TGTGCTAGTGGTTTGGTACTGACGAACACCGGGGAGCTGTTTTTT
>TRBD2|TRBV7-9|NA|TRBJ2-7
CASSLTGTSHEQYF
TGTGCCAGCAGCTTGACCGGGACTAGTCACGAGCAGTACTTC
>TRBD1|TRBV7-2|few|TRBJ2-7
CASSLAPGQGVYEQYF
TGTGCCAGCAGCTTAGCACCCGGACAGGGAGTCTACGAGCAGTACTTC
>NA|TRBV6-5|many|TRBJ2-7
CASSYSAGSRREQYF
TGTGCCAGCAGCTACTCGGCGGGTTCCCGTAGAGAGCAGTACTTC
>TRBD1|TRBV4-3|NA|TRBJ2-1
CASSQYITGGNNEQFF
TGCGCCAGCAGCCAATATATTACAGGGGGGAACAATGAGCAGTTCTTC
>TRBD2|TRBV29-1|many|TRBJ2-7
CSVQGLAGVYEQYF
TGCAGCGTCCAAGGACTAGCGGGAGTCTACGAGCAGTACTTC